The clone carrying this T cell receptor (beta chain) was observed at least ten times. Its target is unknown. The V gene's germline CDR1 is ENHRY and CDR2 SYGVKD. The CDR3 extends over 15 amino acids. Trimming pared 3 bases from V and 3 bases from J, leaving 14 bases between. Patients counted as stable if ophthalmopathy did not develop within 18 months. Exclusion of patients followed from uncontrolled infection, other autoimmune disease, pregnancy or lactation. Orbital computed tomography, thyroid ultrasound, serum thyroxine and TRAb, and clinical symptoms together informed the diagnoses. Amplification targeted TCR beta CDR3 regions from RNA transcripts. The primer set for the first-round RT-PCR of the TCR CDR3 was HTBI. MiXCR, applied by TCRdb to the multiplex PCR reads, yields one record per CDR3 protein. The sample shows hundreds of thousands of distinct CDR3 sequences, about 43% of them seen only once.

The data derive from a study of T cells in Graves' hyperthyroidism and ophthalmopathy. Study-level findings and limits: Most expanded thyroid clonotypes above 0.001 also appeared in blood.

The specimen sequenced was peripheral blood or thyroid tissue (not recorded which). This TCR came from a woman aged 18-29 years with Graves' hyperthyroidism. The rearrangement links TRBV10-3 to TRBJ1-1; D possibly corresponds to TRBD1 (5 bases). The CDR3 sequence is CAISEGKGEYTEAFF. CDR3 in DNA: TGTGCCATCAGTGAAGGAAAAGGGGAATACACTGAAGCTTTCTTT.